One sample yielded the 7 T cell receptor beta chains listed below, sequenced in a study of blood T cell repertoires in COVID-19. The method was immunoSEQ multiplex PCR; TCRdb's version includes in-frame clones alone and lacks a portion of them. This table holds about 190,000 clones, roughly 81% found once. Specimen: peripheral blood. The receptors shown here come from a woman aged 70 to 79 with active or convalescent COVID-19.

The chain combines TRBV7-3 with TRBJ1-3, with D tentatively TRBD1 (5 bases). Looked up from germline, CDR1 is SGHTA and CDR2 is FQGTGA. There are 15 residues in the CDR3. Trimming left V 5 bases short and J 0 bases short, with 11 bases between. The CDR3 DNA follows: TGTGCCAGCAGCGCGGGGGGAAGCTCTGGAAACACCATATATTTT. This translates into CASSAGGSSGNTIYF. Based on the CDR3 plus reference TRBV7-3 and TRBJ1-3, the full variable domain is GAGVSQTPSNKVTEKGKYVELRCDPISGHTALYWYRQSLGQGPEFLIYFQGTGAADDSGLPNDRFFAVRPEGSVSTLKIQRTERGDSAVYLCASSAGGSSGNTIYFGEGSWLTVV.

The V gene is TRBV20-1, the J gene TRBJ2-7; TRBD2 matches at 8 bases. Germline CDR1 is DFQATT and CDR2 is SNEGSKA (reference sequence). CDR3 length: 11 residues. J gave up 6 bases and V 3 bases, and 1 base lay outside the gene matches. The CDR3 protein is CSASGRAEQYF. The CDR3 coding sequence is TGCAGTGCTAGCGGGAGGGCCGAGCAGTACTTC.

This clone has just a few counts. The V call is TRBV6-1, the J call TRBJ1-1, with 8 bases that match TRBD1. This CDR3 has 19 residues. V gave up 2 bases and J gave up 5 bases; unmatched junction bases: 19. Per germline, CDR1 MNHNS and CDR2 SASEGT. The CDR3 spells CASSELLGAGGSWWTEAFF. The CDR3 bases are TGTGCCAGCAGTGAATTATTAGGGGCAGGGGGCTCATGGTGGACTGAAGCTTTCTTT.

The rearrangement links TRBV9 to TRBJ1-2; weak D call: TRBD1 (6 bases). CDR3 length: 14 residues. V lost 6 bases and J lost 5, with 17 bases in between. CDR1 and CDR2 from the germline V gene are SGDLS and YYNGEE. The CDR3 sequence: CASTRDTFRYGYTF. The CDR3 DNA follows: TGTGCCAGCACCAGGGACACTTTCAGATATGGCTACACCTTC. Combining the CDR3 with reference TRBV9 and TRBJ1-2 gives the whole variable domain DSGVTQTPKHLITATGQRVTLRCSPRSGDLSVYWYQQSLDQGLQFLIQYYNGEERAKGNILERFSAQQFPDLHSELNLSSLELGDSALYFCASTRDTFRYGYTFGSGTRLTVV.

The chain is built from TRBV14 and TRBJ2-1, with TRBD2 matching 8 bases. The V gene end was trimmed by 0 bases and the J gene end by 6 bases; junction bases not matched to a gene: 7. This CDR3 has 16 amino acids. CDR1 and CDR2 from the germline V gene are SGHDN and FVKESK. The CDR3 DNA follows: TGTGCCAGCAGCCAAGAATTGGCGGGAGGTCTCAATGAGCAGTTCTTC. Encoded protein: CASSQELAGGLNEQFF.

V is TRBV7-9 and J is TRBJ2-3, with TRBD1 as a possible D gene (6 bases). Germline CDR1 SEHNR, CDR2 FQNEAQ (reference sequence). This CDR3 is 13 amino acids long. V lost 7 bases and J lost 2, with 10 bases in between. CDR3: CASTGQLTDTQYF. DNA for the CDR3: TGTGCCAGCACTGGACAGCTCACAGATACGCAGTATTTT.

The chain employs TRBV7-3 and TRBJ2-1, with 7 bases fitting TRBD2. The CDR3 has 16 residues. Looked up from germline, CDR1 is SGHTA and CDR2 is FQGTGA. The junction had 9 bases not matched to a gene; V was cut back by 7 bases and J by 0 bases. The CDR3 is CASTLGGRASYNEQFF. The CDR3 DNA sequence: TGTGCCAGCACCCTCGGGGGGAGAGCCTCCTACAATGAGCAGTTCTTC.